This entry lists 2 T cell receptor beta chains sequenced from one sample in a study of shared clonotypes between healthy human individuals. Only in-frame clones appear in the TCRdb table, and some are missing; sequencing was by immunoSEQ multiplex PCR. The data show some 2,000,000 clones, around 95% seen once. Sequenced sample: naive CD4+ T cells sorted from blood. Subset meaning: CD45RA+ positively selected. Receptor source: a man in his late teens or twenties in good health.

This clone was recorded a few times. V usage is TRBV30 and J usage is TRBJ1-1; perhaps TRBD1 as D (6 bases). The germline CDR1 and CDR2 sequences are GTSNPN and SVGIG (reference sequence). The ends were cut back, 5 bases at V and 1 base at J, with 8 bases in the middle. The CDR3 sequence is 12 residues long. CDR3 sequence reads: CAWGQTNTEAFF. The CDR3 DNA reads TGTGCCTGGGGACAGACGAACACTGAAGCTTTCTTT.

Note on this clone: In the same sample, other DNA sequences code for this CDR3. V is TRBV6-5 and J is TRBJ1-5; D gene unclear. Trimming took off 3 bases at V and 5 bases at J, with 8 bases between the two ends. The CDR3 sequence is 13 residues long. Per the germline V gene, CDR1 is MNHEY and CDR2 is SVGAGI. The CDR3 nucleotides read TGTGCCAGCAGTTATCTAAGGGATCAGCCCCAGCATTTT. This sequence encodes CASSYLRDQPQHF.